The 15 T cell receptor beta chains below come from one sample, sequenced in a study of cytomegalovirus exposure and HLA in healthy donors (dated by TCRdb to the late 2010s). Library creation used the immunoSEQ multiplex PCR assay. TCRdb obtained this table from immuneACCESS and retained in-frame rearrangements with V and J assigned. These tables miss some clones; where compared with another copy, unresolved V genes account for less than half of the shortfall, and the remainder is unexplained. The sample table holds 190,000 or so clones, of which about 80% were seen once. Approximately 2.9% of the sample rests with the top ten. Sequenced input: PBMCs. These receptors came from a woman younger than 30 in good health and CMV-seropositive.

V usage is TRBV18 and J usage is TRBJ2-4; TRBD2 matches at 9 bases. CDR3 length equals 18 residues. Germline CDR1 is KGHSH and CDR2 is LQKENI. Trimming cost V 6 bases and J 1 base; bases outside gene matches: 13. This CDR3 is CASSPLASGELAKNIQYF. The CDR3 bases are TGTGCCAGCTCCCCGTTGGCTAGCGGGGAATTGGCCAAAAACATTCAGTACTTC. The complete variable domain, with remaining parts taken from reference TRBV18 and TRBJ2-4, reads NAGVMQNPRHLVRRRGQEARLRCSPMKGHSHVYWYRQLPEEGLKFMVYLQKENIIDESGMPKERFSAEFPKEGPSILRIQQVVRGDSAAYFCASSPLASGELAKNIQYFGAGTRLSVL.

The chain recombines TRBV7-3 with TRBJ2-7; possible D gene TRBD2, 6 bases. The CDR3 has 13 residues. The V and J ends lost 3 bases and 7 bases respectively, with 13 bases between them. The germline CDR1 and CDR2 sequences are SGHTA and FQGTGA. CDR3 protein: CASSFGGVREQYF. The CDR3 nucleotides read TGTGCCAGCAGCTTTGGAGGGGTCCGGGAGCAGTACTTC.

This clone has just one count. A read error may produce the germline difference seen at one junction end. The chain links TRBV11-2 to TRBJ2-1; D perhaps matches TRBD2 (5 bases). This CDR3 region has 13 residues. CDR1 is SGHAT and CDR2 is FQNNGV in the germline V gene. CDR3 nucleotide sequence: TGTGCCAGCAGCTTTGGTTCAGCGGTTCCCCCCATCTTC. Translated: CASSFGSAVPPIF.

This clone was seen more than once but under ten times. This chain uses TRBV7-9 with TRBJ1-1, with 8 positions matching TRBD1. CDR1 SEHNR and CDR2 FQNEAQ come from the germline V gene (reference sequence). Trimming removed 4 bases from V and 4 bases from J; junction bases left unmatched: 2. This CDR3 contains 13 residues. Here the CDR3 reads CASSWTGSTEAFF. For the CDR3, the DNA is TGTGCCAGCAGCTGGACAGGGAGCACTGAAGCTTTCTTT.

A few counts support this clone. The chain has TRBV6-1 and TRBJ1-3; TRBD1 is a possible D gene (6 bases). Trimming removed 7 bases from V and 0 bases from J, with 10 bases in between. This CDR3 is 14 amino acids long. In germline, CDR1 is MNHNS, CDR2 SASEGT. The CDR3 region has the DNA TGTGCCAGCACCGGACAGTTCTCTGGAAACACCATATATTTT. This translates into CASTGQFSGNTIYF.

This chain joins TRBV5-1 and TRBJ2-5; D may be TRBD1 (6 bases). This CDR3 is built from 13 residues. Per the germline V gene, CDR1 is SGHRS and CDR2 is YFSETQ. V lost 3 bases and J lost 3, with 9 bases in between. Here the CDR3 reads CASSSTGKETQYF. In DNA form, the CDR3 reads TGCGCCAGCAGCTCCACAGGGAAAGAGACCCAGTACTTC. Variable domain in full (rest from reference TRBV5-1 and TRBJ2-5): KAGVTQTPRYLIKTRGQQVTLSCSPISGHRSVSWYQQTPGQGLQFLFEYFSETQRNKGNFPGRFSGRQFSNSRSEMNVSTLELGDSALYLCASSSTGKETQYFGPGTRLLVL.

The chain joins TRBV7-6 to TRBJ2-1; TRBD2 matches at 14 bases. CDR3 size: 17 residues. Germline trimming cut 2 bases from V and 2 bases from J; bases unmatched to any gene: 2. Germline CDR1 reads SGHVS; CDR2 reads FNYEAQ. The DNA of the CDR3 is TGTGCCAGCAGCTTAAGACTAGCGGGGGGGCCCTACAATGAGCAGTTCTTC. It is translated as CASSLRLAGGPYNEQFF.

The gene calls are TRBV7-9 and TRBJ2-2, with a tentative D call TRBD2 (7 bases). Trimming took 5 bases from V and 0 from J, leaving 13 bases between them. Looked up from germline, CDR1 is SEHNR and CDR2 is FQNEAQ (reference sequence). CDR3 length: 16 residues. CDR3 sequence (DNA): TGTGCCAGCAGCCGGCAAGGGGGGGCGAACACCGGGGAGCTGTTTTTT. Residues: CASSRQGGANTGELFF.

This rearrangement joins TRBV19 to TRBJ2-1; 10 nucleotides agree with TRBD2. The CDR3 runs to 14 residues. Germline V gene lookup returns CDR1 LNHDA and CDR2 SQIVND (reference sequence). The J segment lost 9 bases and the V segment lost 5 bases, leaving 7 bases of the junction unmatched. Here the CDR3 DNA reads TGTGCCAGTAGTGGTGAGCGGGGGGGCCGTGAGCAGTTCTTC. As protein: CASSGERGGREQFF.

The chain couples TRBV11-2 to TRBJ2-3; TRBD2 matches 9 bases. Germline lookup yields CDR1 SGHAT and CDR2 FQNNGV. The V and J ends lost 4 bases and 4 bases, in that order; junction bases with no gene match: 12. This CDR3 is 17 amino acids long. The CDR3 nucleotides are TGTGCCAGCAGCTCCTCCAGCGGGGGGCCACTGGCAGATACGCAGTATTTT. It specifies CASSSSSGGPLADTQYF.

The rearrangement joins TRBV6-5 to TRBJ1-1, with D perhaps TRBD1 (6 bases). Trimming left V 6 bases short and J 7 bases short, with 12 bases between. The CDR3 is made up of 12 amino acids. The germline V gene has CDR1 MNHEY and CDR2 SVGAGI. CDR3 sequence: CASRQGNSEAFF. Here the CDR3 DNA reads TGTGCCAGCAGACAGGGAAATAGTGAAGCTTTCTTT.

The rearrangement joins TRBV13 to TRBJ2-1, with 9 bases lining up with TRBD2. Germline trimming cut 2 bases from V and 1 base from J; bases unmatched to any gene: 3. Germline CDR1 reads PRHDT; CDR2 reads FYEKMQ (reference sequence). The CDR3 extends over 16 amino acids. The CDR3 nucleotides are TGTGCCAGCAGCTTACAGCGGGGGGCTTCCTACAATGAGCAGTTCTTC. Translation: CASSLQRGASYNEQFF. The complete variable domain, with remaining parts taken from reference TRBV13 and TRBJ2-1, reads AAGVIQSPRHLIKEKRETATLKCYPIPRHDTVYWYQQGPGQDPQFLISFYEKMQSDKGSIPDRFSAQQFSDYHSELNMSSLELGDSALYFCASSLQRGASYNEQFFGPGTRLTVL.

The chain couples TRBV4-3 to TRBJ2-4; D not resolved. V gave up 0 bases and J gave up 9 bases, with 12 bases separating them. This CDR3 contains 14 residues. CDR1 LGHNA and CDR2 YSLEER come from the germline V gene. In nucleotides, the CDR3 is TGCGCCAGCAGCCAAGACAGGTTCTCTATCATTCAGTACTTC. It is translated as CASSQDRFSIIQYF.

The chain joins TRBV25-1 to TRBJ2-6; D ambiguous. V was trimmed by 3 bases and J by 2 bases, leaving 5 bases between them. CDR1 and CDR2 (germline): MGHDK, SYGVNS. The length of the CDR3 is 14 residues. The CDR3 DNA is TGTGCCAGCAGTGACGGTCCTGGGGCCAACGTCCTGACTTTC. This sequence encodes CASSDGPGANVLTF.

V is TRBV2 and J is TRBJ2-2; a possible D gene is TRBD2 (5 bases). The CDR3 is 11 residues long. The V end lost 10 bases, the J end lost 6 bases, and 9 bases lay between the germline ends. Germline values: CDR1 SNHLY, CDR2 FYNNEI. CDR3 in amino acids: CATTRAGELFF. Here the CDR3 DNA reads TGTGCCACGACGCGGGCCGGGGAGCTGTTTTTT.